This T cell receptor beta chain came from a study of T cell repertoires in cytomegalovirus infection (dated by TCRdb to between 2018 and 2020). For context, the study as a whole: Because public TCR beta signatures pointed to carriage of CMV infection together with the matching HLA type, the HLA type of each donor mattered for the analysis. Beyond this particular receptor, the publication reports: In both this cohort and an independent cohort of several hundred donors, the cumulative frequency of public TCR beta family members distinguished carriers of CMV infection plus the relevant HLA type. The ex vivo response was dominated by HLA-C-restricted CMV-specific TCR beta clonotypes, and the single most frequent clonotype in two of eight donors was supplied by these HLA-C-restricted clonotypes.

This clonotype occurred many times. Its antigen remains undetermined. No base quality values were provided; no much bigger clone lies one nucleotide off. TCRdb lists the instrument as Illumina HiSeq 1500. TCRdb handled the public reads itself, with Q25 trimming in fastp and clone calling in MiXCR, and kept productive beta chains. Records with the same CDR3 protein are collapsed into one entry carrying the most frequent genes and DNA. This sample comprises roughly 500,000 distinct CDR3 sequences, about 10% of them detected only once. In total, the top ten clones hold roughly a tenth of the sample. The CDR1 and CDR2 encoded by the germline V gene are SGHTS and YDEGEE. V has 3 bases trimmed and J has 4 bases trimmed; junction bases matching no gene number 15. The CDR3, from cysteine to phenylalanine, totals 18 residues. Only CDR3 DNA remains: 54 bases, in frame from the first base.

The sample comprised PBMCs. The rearrangement joined TRBV5-8 to TRBJ2-3, with TRBD1 identical over 9 junction bases. The sequence was obtained from a human donor in good health (CMV status not recorded). Some clones in this sample may be carry-over from other donors' samples. The bases read TGTGCCAGCAGCTCCGGGACAGGGAGAATCGGCCGATCAGATACGCAGTATTTT. This codes for CASSSGTGRIGRSDTQYF.